A selection of T cell receptor beta chains follows, all from one sample in a study of radiotherapy plus CTLA-4 blockade in lung cancer. Clones were sequenced by immunoSEQ multiplex PCR, and TCRdb holds only the in-frame ones, with some missing. This table holds some 46,000 clones, about 81% found once. The material sequenced was peripheral blood, taken from a patient treated with radiotherapy plus ipilimumab. The source is a human donor with non-small cell lung cancer who had stable disease on radiotherapy plus ipilimumab. Each CDR3 is given with its conserved first and last residue. Each record gives: V gene, J gene, clone size, D gene, CDR3 protein, CDR3 DNA. The D gene is left open where the match is weak. Clone size, where shown, is once, few, many, or a class for clones that have expanded.

>TRBV7-9|TRBJ1-2|-|-
CASSDPQGSLGYTF
TGTGCCAGCAGCGACCCCCAGGGTTCTCTTGGCTACACCTTC
>TRBV18|TRBJ1-1|-|-
CASSPPTGGGTAEAFF
TGTGCCAGCTCACCACCGACCGGGGGGGGGACGGCTGAAGCTTTCTTT
>TRBV9|TRBJ2-3|-|TRBD2
CASSDGAGGPPSTDTQYF
TGTGCCAGCAGTGACGGAGCGGGAGGGCCCCCTAGCACAGATACGCAGTATTTT
>TRBV21-1|TRBJ2-7|-|-
CASSKAPRGRGEQYF
TGTGCCAGCAGCAAAGCTCCTCGGGGGAGGGGCGAGCAGTACTTC
>TRBV5-1|TRBJ2-2|-|-
CASSLTGIANTGELFF
TGCGCCAGCAGCTTGACAGGGATCGCGAACACCGGGGAGCTGTTTTTT
>TRBV7-2|TRBJ2-3|-|TRBD2
CASSQGGGSVLYF
TGTGCCAGCAGCCAGGGCGGCGGGAGCGTTCTGTATTTT
>TRBV9|TRBJ2-3|-|TRBD2
CASSAGTRNTDTQYF
TGTGCCAGTAGCGCCGGGACTAGAAACACAGATACGCAGTATTTT
>TRBV7-2|TRBJ2-2|-|TRBD2
CASSLGVVSSGRAGELFF
TGTGCCAGCAGCTTAGGTGTTGTATCGAGCGGGAGGGCCGGGGAGCTGTTTTTT
>TRBV28|TRBJ2-1|-|TRBD2
CASSGTLAGVDNEQFF
TGTGCCAGCAGTGGAACCCTAGCGGGAGTCGATAATGAGCAGTTCTTC
>TRBV28|TRBJ2-4|-|TRBD1
CASSIDRGINIQYF
TGTGCCAGCAGCATAGACAGGGGCATAAACATTCAGTACTTC
>TRBV5-4|TRBJ2-7|-|TRBD2
CASSEVAGEVYEQYF
TGTGCCAGCAGTGAGGTAGCGGGAGAGGTCTACGAGCAGTACTTC
>TRBV19|TRBJ2-7|-|-
CASSGVEEQYF
TGTGCCAGCTCAGGGGTCGAGGAGCAGTACTTC
>TRBV5-6|TRBJ1-2|-|-
CASSFLQGEDGYTF
TGTGCCAGCAGCTTCCTACAGGGAGAGGACGGCTACACCTTC
>TRBV7-2|TRBJ2-1|-|-
CASSLVAATYNEQFF
TGTGCCAGCAGCTTAGTGGCGGCCACCTACAATGAGCAGTTCTTC
>TRBV12-2|TRBJ1-2|-|-
CASRLVGGQVPYGYTF
TGTGCAAGTCGCTTAGTAGGGGGACAGGTGCCCTATGGCTACACCTTC
>TRBV27|TRBJ2-2|-|TRBD1
CASSLLGTGGNTGELFF
TGTGCCAGCAGTCTACTAGGGACAGGGGGCAACACCGGGGAGCTGTTTTTT
>TRBV27|TRBJ2-7|-|TRBD2
CASSSLAGVSEQYF
TGTGCCAGCAGTTCCCTAGCGGGAGTAAGCGAGCAGTACTTC
>TRBV11-2|TRBJ2-3|-|-
CASSSGTRDTQYF
TGTGCCAGCAGTTCCGGGACAAGAGATACGCAGTATTTT
>TRBV9|TRBJ1-3|-|-
CASSPQAGNTIYF
TGTGCCAGCAGCCCCCAGGCTGGAAACACCATATATTTT
>TRBV11-2|TRBJ2-5|-|-
CASSLYGAGPMGTQYF
TGTGCCAGCAGCTTATATGGGGCAGGGCCGATGGGGACCCAGTACTTC
>TRBV6-5|TRBJ1-5|-|-
CASSPRGNQPQHF
TGTGCCAGCAGTCCACGCGGGAATCAGCCCCAGCATTTT
>TRBV11-2|TRBJ2-5|-|TRBD2
CASSRAGGEETQYF
TGTGCCAGCAGCCGGGCGGGAGGGGAAGAGACCCAGTACTTC
>TRBV29-1|TRBJ1-1|-|-
CSVVVGSTGGTEAFF
TGCAGCGTTGTAGTAGGGTCAACAGGCGGCACTGAAGCTTTCTTT
>TRBV7-6|TRBJ2-1|-|-
CASSPGLGVDEQFF
TGTGCCAGCAGCCCGGGCCTAGGGGTCGATGAGCAGTTCTTC
>TRBV30|TRBJ1-2|-|-
CAWSLDSVNYGYTF
TGTGCCTGGAGTCTAGACAGCGTCAACTATGGCTACACCTTC
>TRBV11-1|TRBJ2-5|medium-sized|TRBD2
CASSPGLADQETQYF
TGTGCCAGCAGCCCGGGACTAGCAGACCAAGAGACCCAGTACTTC
>TRBV5-1|TRBJ2-3|-|TRBD2
CASSQGTSGTDTQYF
TGCGCCAGCAGCCAAGGGACTAGCGGGACAGATACGCAGTATTTT
>TRBV28|TRBJ2-3|-|TRBD1
CASSLLWPTGVGTDTQYF
TGTGCCAGCAGTCTCCTATGGCCGACAGGGGTTGGCACAGATACGCAGTATTTT
>TRBV11-2|TRBJ2-7|few|-
CASSLGANEQYF
TGTGCCAGCAGCTTAGGGGCGAACGAGCAGTACTTC
>TRBV7-9|TRBJ2-3|-|-
CASSLARGTRADTQYF
TGTGCCAGCAGCTTAGCGCGGGGCACGCGGGCAGATACGCAGTATTTT
>TRBV6-1|TRBJ1-1|-|TRBD1
CASSARQGGGSTEAFF
TGTGCCAGCAGTGCCAGACAGGGAGGCGGTAGTACTGAAGCTTTCTTT
>TRBV9|TRBJ2-5|-|-
CASSVTGRETQYF
TGTGCCAGCAGCGTGACAGGGAGGGAGACCCAGTACTTC
>TRBV2|TRBJ2-5|-|TRBD2
CASRALAGSQETQYF
TGTGCCAGCAGGGCACTAGCGGGAAGCCAAGAGACCCAGTACTTC
>TRBV7-2|TRBJ1-5|-|TRBD1
CASSTGGRLSNQPQHF
TGTGCCAGCAGCACAGGGGGCCGTTTAAGCAATCAGCCCCAGCATTTT
>TRBV11-2|TRBJ1-5|-|TRBD1
CASSPGQSNQPQHF
TGTGCCAGCAGCCCGGGACAGAGCAATCAGCCCCAGCATTTT
>TRBV10-3|TRBJ2-1|-|TRBD2
CAIRTAGERGNEQFF
TGTGCCATCAGGACAGCGGGAGAAAGGGGCAATGAGCAGTTCTTC
>TRBV19|TRBJ1-5|-|TRBD1
CASSIGYRGLGQPQHF
TGTGCCAGTAGTATAGGGTATAGGGGGCTCGGTCAGCCCCAGCATTTT
>TRBV29-1|TRBJ2-1|-|TRBD2
CSVGASAGVDEQFF
TGCAGCGTTGGGGCTTCGGCGGGAGTCGATGAGCAGTTCTTC
>TRBV2|TRBJ1-5|-|-
CASSEVGQLNQPQHF
TGTGCCAGCAGCGAAGTGGGACAACTCAATCAGCCCCAGCATTTT
>TRBV4-3|TRBJ1-2|-|-
CASSPPFERGANYGYTF
TGCGCCAGCAGCCCGCCGTTCGAACGGGGAGCTAACTATGGCTACACCTTC
>TRBV5-1|TRBJ2-7|once|-
CASKSYYTNNEQYF
TGCGCCAGCAAGTCCTACTACACCAACAACGAGCAGTACTTC
>TRBV7-9|TRBJ1-4|few|-
CASSLFVGGDDEKLFF
TGTGCCAGCAGCTTATTTGTCGGGGGGGATGATGAAAAACTGTTTTTT
>TRBV7-3|TRBJ2-1|once|-
CASSPERALTYNEQFF
TGTGCCAGCAGCCCCGAGCGGGCATTAACCTACAATGAGCAGTTCTTC
>TRBV19|TRBJ2-1|-|TRBD2
CASSISGRAYNEQFF
TGTGCCAGTAGTATTAGCGGGAGGGCCTACAATGAGCAGTTCTTC
>TRBV11-3|TRBJ2-3|-|-
CASSSSQQGSTDTQYF
TGTGCCAGCAGCTCCTCGCAGCAGGGTTCCACAGATACGCAGTATTTT
>TRBV27|TRBJ2-7|-|TRBD1
CASSPLSMDRGYEQYF
TGTGCCAGCAGTCCACTCTCGATGGACAGGGGCTACGAGCAGTACTTC
>TRBV29-1|TRBJ1-5|-|TRBD1
CSDAADRNAETQHF
TGCAGCGATGCCGCGGACAGGAACGCAGAGACCCAGCATTTT
>TRBV19|TRBJ2-1|-|TRBD1
CASSRQGRQNNEQFF
TGTGCCAGTAGCCGACAGGGGAGACAAAACAATGAGCAGTTCTTC
>TRBV4-1|TRBJ2-7|-|-
CASSQVDDTNYEQYF
TGCGCCAGCAGCCAAGTGGATGACACCAACTACGAGCAGTACTTC
>TRBV18|TRBJ2-3|-|-
CASSPDTRTDTQYF
TGTGCCAGCTCACCAGATACACGCACAGATACGCAGTATTTT
>TRBV28|TRBJ2-7|-|-
CASSLNRGGYEQYF
TGTGCCAGCAGTCTTAACAGGGGAGGCTACGAGCAGTACTTC
>TRBV27|TRBJ2-7|-|TRBD2
CASSLGPGGLAVGEQYF
TGTGCCAGCAGTTTAGGGCCCGGGGGACTAGCAGTCGGCGAGCAGTACTTC
>TRBV7-8|TRBJ2-7|once|TRBD1
CASSQGTGFSYEQYF
TGTGCCAGCAGCCAAGGGACAGGGTTCTCCTACGAGCAGTACTTC
>TRBV7-2|TRBJ2-7|-|TRBD2
CASSSQGLAEVFEQYF
TGTGCCAGCAGCTCCCAAGGACTAGCGGAGGTATTTGAGCAGTACTTC
>TRBV5-8|TRBJ2-1|-|TRBD2
CASSWGTSGSLYNEQFF
TGTGCCAGCAGCTGGGGGACTAGCGGGAGTCTTTACAATGAGCAGTTCTTC
>TRBV27|TRBJ2-7|-|TRBD2
CASRDLAGRYEQYF
TGTGCCAGCAGAGACCTAGCGGGACGCTACGAGCAGTACTTC
>TRBV4-1|TRBJ2-3|-|TRBD2
CASSPGTSGGRALDTQYF
TGCGCCAGCAGCCCAGGTACAAGCGGCGGGAGGGCCTTAGATACGCAGTATTTT
>TRBV6-6|TRBJ1-2|once|TRBD1
CASSYSSGGGYTF
TGTGCCAGCAGTTACTCCTCAGGGGGGGGCTACACCTTC